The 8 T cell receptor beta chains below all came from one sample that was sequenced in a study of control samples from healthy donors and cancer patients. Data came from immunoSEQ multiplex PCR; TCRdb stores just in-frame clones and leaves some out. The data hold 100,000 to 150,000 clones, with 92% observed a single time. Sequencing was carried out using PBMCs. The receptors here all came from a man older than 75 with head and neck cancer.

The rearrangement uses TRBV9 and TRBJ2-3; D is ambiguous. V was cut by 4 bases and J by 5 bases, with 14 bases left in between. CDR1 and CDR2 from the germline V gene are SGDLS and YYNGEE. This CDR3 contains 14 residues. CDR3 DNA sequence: TGTGCCAGCAGCTTGGCACTATGGCAAGATACGCAGTATTTT. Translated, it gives CASSLALWQDTQYF. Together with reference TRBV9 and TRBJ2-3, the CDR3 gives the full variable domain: DSGVTQTPKHLITATGQRVTLRCSPRSGDLSVYWYQQSLDQGLQFLIQYYNGEERAKGNILERFSAQQFPDLHSELNLSSLELGDSALYFCASSLALWQDTQYFGPGTRLTVL.

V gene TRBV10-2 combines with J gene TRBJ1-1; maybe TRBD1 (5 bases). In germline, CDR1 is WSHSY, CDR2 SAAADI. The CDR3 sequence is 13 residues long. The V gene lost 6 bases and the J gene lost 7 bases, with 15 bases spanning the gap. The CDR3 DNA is TGCGCCAGCAGGCAGGGAGGGGTCCGTGAAGCTTTCTTT. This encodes CASRQGGVREAFF.

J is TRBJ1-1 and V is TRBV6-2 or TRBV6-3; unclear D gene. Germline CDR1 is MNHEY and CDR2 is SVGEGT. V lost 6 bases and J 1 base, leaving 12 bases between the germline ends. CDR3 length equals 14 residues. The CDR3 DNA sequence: TGTGCCAGCAGCCTAGGCATGGAGAACACTGAAGCTTTCTTT. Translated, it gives CASSLGMENTEAFF.

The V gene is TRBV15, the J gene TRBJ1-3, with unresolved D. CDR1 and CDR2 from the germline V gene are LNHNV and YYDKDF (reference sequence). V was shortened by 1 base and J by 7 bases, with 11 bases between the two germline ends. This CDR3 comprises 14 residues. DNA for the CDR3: TGTGCCACCAGCAGAGGGGAAGAAGGGAACACCATATATTTT. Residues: CATSRGEEGNTIYF.

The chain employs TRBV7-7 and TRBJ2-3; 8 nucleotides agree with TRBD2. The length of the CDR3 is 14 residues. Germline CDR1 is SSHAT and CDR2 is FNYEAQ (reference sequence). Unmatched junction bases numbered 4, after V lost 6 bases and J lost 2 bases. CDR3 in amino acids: CASSRAGDTDTQYF. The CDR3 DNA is TGTGCCAGCAGTCGAGCGGGAGACACAGATACGCAGTATTTT.

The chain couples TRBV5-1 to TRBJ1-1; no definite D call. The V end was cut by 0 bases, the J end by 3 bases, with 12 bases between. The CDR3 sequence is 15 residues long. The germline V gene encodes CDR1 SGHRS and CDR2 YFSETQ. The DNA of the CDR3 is TGCGCCAGCAGCTTGGAAGGAGGGTCGGACACTGAAGCTTTCTTT. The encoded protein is CASSLEGGSDTEAFF.

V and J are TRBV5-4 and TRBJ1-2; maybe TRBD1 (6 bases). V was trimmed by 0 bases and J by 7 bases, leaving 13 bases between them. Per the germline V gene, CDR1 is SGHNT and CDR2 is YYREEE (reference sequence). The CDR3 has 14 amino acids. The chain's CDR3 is CASSLGRGEGGYTF. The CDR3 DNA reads TGTGCCAGCAGCTTGGGTAGGGGGGAAGGTGGCTACACCTTC.

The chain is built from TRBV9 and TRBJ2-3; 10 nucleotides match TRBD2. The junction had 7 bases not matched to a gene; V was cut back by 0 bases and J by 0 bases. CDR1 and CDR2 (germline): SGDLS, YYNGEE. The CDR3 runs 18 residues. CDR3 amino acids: CASSVGLAGAASTDTQYF. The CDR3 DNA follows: TGTGCCAGCAGCGTAGGGCTAGCGGGAGCCGCTAGCACAGATACGCAGTATTTT.